The next 4 T cell receptor beta chains were all read from a single sample in a study of cytomegalovirus exposure and HLA in healthy donors. With 60 Vbeta and 13 Jbeta primers, the PCR was carried out. Only in-frame clones appear in the TCRdb table, and some are missing; sequencing was by immunoSEQ multiplex PCR. The table includes more than 85,000 clones, roughly 80% detected once. The sequencing sample was made of PBMCs. The receptors here all came from a man in his thirties or forties in good health and CMV-seropositive.

The count of this clone is one. This chain connects TRBV27 to TRBJ2-2, with a possible D match to TRBD1 (6 bases). The CDR3 loop spans 14 amino acids. V was shortened by 5 bases and J by 5 bases, with 12 bases between the two germline ends. CDR1 and CDR2 (germline): MNHEY, SMNVEV (reference sequence). In DNA, the CDR3 is TGTGCCAGCAGTCCCGGGACATCGACCGGGGAGCTGTTTTTT. This codes for CASSPGTSTGELFF.

This clone appeared once. This chain uses TRBV21-1 with TRBJ2-7; TRBD2, the table's D call, was not compared with the DNA. TRBV21-1 has pseudogene status. The CDR3 spans 19 residues. CDR3 sequence: CASSRRLPFEVPTPYEQYF. Written as DNA, the CDR3 is TGTGCCAGCAGCAGAAGACTACCCTTCGAGGTACCCACACCCTACGAGCAGTACTTC.

The CDR3 protein is CASSIFIGPLAREAFF. The CDR3 nucleotides are TGTGCCAGTAGTATATTTATTGGTCCTCTCGCGCGCGAAGCTTTCTTT. The chain links TRBV19 to TRBJ1-1; no reliable D call. Germline CDR1 LNHDA, CDR2 SQIVND (reference sequence). The CDR3 loop spans 16 amino acids. V lost 2 bases to trimming and J lost 8 bases, with 21 bases between them.

The rearrangement joins TRBV19 to TRBJ2-1; D perhaps matches TRBD2 (6 bases). The germline CDR1 and CDR2 sequences are LNHDA and SQIVND (reference sequence). Between the trimmed V and J ends, which lost 7 bases and 3 bases, there was a span of 13 bases. The CDR3 runs 14 residues. CDR3 DNA: TGTGCCAGTATTTCGGGAGCCGGCTACAATGAGCAGTTCTTC. Protein: CASISGAGYNEQFF.